The 14 T cell receptor beta chains in this list originate from one sample, sequenced in a study of blood T cells in healthy people across ages. Combining a sample-barcoded 5' primer with a J-beta primer mix, a second PCR ran for 7 to 11 cycles. TCRdb analysed the 5' RACE reads with MiXCR anew, one entry per CDR3 protein. Of 600,000 or so distinct CDR3 sequences in the sample, approximately 30% were seen once. What was sequenced was blood. Receptors originate from an elderly woman in good health.

This clonotype came up many times. The chain carries TRBV28 and TRBJ1-2; tentatively, D is TRBD1 (5 bases). Germline V gives CDR1 MDHEN, CDR2 SYDVKM. Trimming took off 7 bases at V and 8 bases at J, with 17 bases between the two ends. This CDR3 region has 13 residues. The CDR3 reads CASTPPDRSGYTF. In DNA form, the CDR3 reads TGTGCCAGCACACCTCCAGACAGAAGCGGCTACACCTTC.

In regard to this clonotype: Just one base apart from a much larger clone, this may be a read error. The V call is TRBV14, the J call TRBJ2-1; D not resolved. CDR1 SGHDN and CDR2 FVKESK come from the germline V gene. The CDR3 has 14 amino acids. The germline V and J ends were trimmed by 1 base and 13 bases, with 17 bases remaining between them. As DNA, the CDR3 is TGTGCCAGCAGCCAAGGGAACCTAAGAGTGACCCAGTTCTTC. Residues: CASSQGNLRVTQFF.

About this clonotype: A much larger clone differs from this one at a single base, so this may be a read error. V is TRBV15 and J is TRBJ2-1; either TRBD1 or TRBD2 may supply D (5 bases each). Germline-derived CDR1 and CDR2 are LNHNV and YYDKDF (reference sequence). The CDR3 is 16 amino acids. This CDR3 is CATGRDGAIRGDEQFF. The CDR3 coding sequence is TGTGCCACCGGCAGAGATGGGGCGATACGGGGAGATGAGCAGTTCTTC.

Many counts were recorded for this clonotype. J is TRBJ2-1 and V is TRBV2; the D is unclear. V shed 2 bases and J shed 0 bases, with 8 bases lying between them. CDR3 size: 15 residues. Per the germline V gene, CDR1 is SNHLY and CDR2 is FYNNEI. In DNA form, the CDR3 reads TGTGCCAGCAGTGAAATTACGGGCTCCTACAATGAGCAGTTCTTC. It codes for CASSEITGSYNEQFF.

The chain is built from TRBV12-3 or TRBV12-4 and TRBJ2-3; D is undetermined. The CDR3 covers 16 residues. The V and J ends lost 6 bases and 4 bases respectively, with 20 bases between them. Here the CDR3 DNA reads TGTGCCAGCAGCCCCCTTGGCTGGGTCCGCGCAGATACGCAGTATTTT. Protein product: CASSPLGWVRADTQYF.

This clonotype appeared a few times. This sequence joins TRBV30 and TRBJ1-2; possibly TRBD1 for D (6 bases). Trimming shortened V by 2 bases and J by 0 bases, and 10 bases separated the two germline ends. The CDR3 has 14 amino acids. Germline V gene data show CDR1 as GTSNPN and CDR2 as SVGIG (reference sequence). The CDR3 here is CAWSITGTNYGYTF. CDR3 sequence (DNA): TGTGCCTGGAGTATCACAGGGACTAACTATGGCTACACCTTC.

V is TRBV15 and J is TRBJ1-1; D is undetermined. Germline loops: CDR1 LNHNV, CDR2 YYDKDF (reference sequence). V was shortened by 0 bases and J by 1 base, with 9 bases between the two germline ends. This CDR3 contains 15 residues. CDR3 loop: CATSRELTGNTEAFF. The CDR3 DNA is TGTGCCACCAGCAGAGAGCTCACGGGGAACACTGAAGCTTTCTTT.

A note on this clonotype: It may be a read error: a sequence one base away is much more abundant. The chain couples TRBV9 to TRBJ2-3; TRBD1 is a possible D gene (6 bases). Trimming took off 4 bases at V and 0 bases at J, with 15 bases between the two ends. CDR3 length equals 16 residues. CDR1 and CDR2 (germline): SGDLS, YYNGEE. The CDR3 reads CASSFRDILSTDTQYF. CDR3 DNA: TGTGCCAGCAGCTTCAGGGACATCCTTAGCACAGATACGCAGTATTTT.

Many counts were recorded for this clonotype. The chain couples TRBV20-1 to TRBJ2-7; D tentatively fits TRBD1 or TRBD2 (6 bases each). Trimming took 0 bases from V and 2 from J, leaving 20 bases between them. The germline gives CDR1 DFQATT, CDR2 SNEGSKA (reference sequence). There are 17 residues in the CDR3. The CDR3 sequence is CSARDIRQTGATYEQYF. The CDR3 bases are TGCAGTGCTAGAGATATCCGCCAAACGGGGGCGACCTACGAGCAGTACTTC.

This rearrangement joins TRBV28 to TRBJ1-6, with D possibly being TRBD1 (5 bases). There are 15 residues in the CDR3. Trimming took off 6 bases at V and 5 bases at J, with 14 bases between the two ends. Germline V gene data show CDR1 as MDHEN and CDR2 as SYDVKM. The CDR3, as DNA: TGTGCCAGCAGCCGGGGGACGGCTAATAATTCACCCCTCCACTTT. Translated: CASSRGTANNSPLHF.

The chain combines TRBV18 with TRBJ2-1, with 14 bases lining up with TRBD2. The DNA end is a closer match to TRBJ2-7, so the J assignment may be wrong. The V gene's germline CDR1 is KGHSH and CDR2 LQKENI. The CDR3 is 17 amino acids. Written as DNA, the CDR3 is TGTGCCAGCTCACTGCGGACTAGCGGGAGGCCCTACAATGAGCAGTACTTC. Translation: CASSLRTSGRPYNEQYF.

The chain uses TRBV13 and TRBJ2-7; the D is unclear. V lost 3 bases and J lost 0, with 12 bases in between. CDR3 size: 15 residues. Germline assignment: CDR1 PRHDT and CDR2 FYEKMQ (reference sequence). The CDR3 sequence: CASSLNGLLSYEQYF. Written as DNA, the CDR3 is TGTGCCAGCAGCTTGAACGGGCTGCTCTCCTACGAGCAGTACTTC. Full variable domain (outside the CDR3, taken from reference TRBV13 and TRBJ2-7): AAGVIQSPRHLIKEKRETATLKCYPIPRHDTVYWYQQGPGQDPQFLISFYEKMQSDKGSIPDRFSAQQFSDYHSELNMSSLELGDSALYFCASSLNGLLSYEQYFGPGTRLTVT.

The V gene is TRBV5-1, the J gene TRBJ1-3, with D perhaps TRBD1 (5 bases). The CDR3 length is 15 residues. Germline CDR1 is SGHRS and CDR2 is YFSETQ. The V and J ends lost 0 bases and 4 bases respectively, with 11 bases between them. The CDR3 sequence: CASSLDGTGGNTIYF. DNA for the CDR3: TGCGCCAGCAGCTTGGACGGGACGGGAGGAAACACCATATATTTT. The full variable domain, completed using reference TRBV5-1 and TRBJ1-3, is KAGVTQTPRYLIKTRGQQVTLSCSPISGHRSVSWYQQTPGQGLQFLFEYFSETQRNKGNFPGRFSGRQFSNSRSEMNVSTLELGDSALYLCASSLDGTGGNTIYFGEGSWLTVV.

The V call is TRBV20-1, the J call TRBJ2-1, with TRBD2 identical over 8 bases. Germline CDR1 reads DFQATT; CDR2 reads SNEGSKA (reference sequence). The CDR3 is 16 residues long. Written as DNA, the CDR3 is TGCAGCGGCTCCCCGGCCGGGGGGGCCTTCTGCAATGAGCAGTTCTTC. As protein: CSGSPAGGAFCNEQFF.